The TCR beta chain described here comes from a study of T cell responses to AZD1222 COVID-19 vaccine. Background on the study: Samples with a second dose at about 4 or about 12 weeks were pooled together.

The study, taken as a whole, reports: Baseline serology detected seropositivity in only a handful of AZD1222 recipients. Two AZD1222 doses significantly raised spike-specific TCR breadth and depth over controls. Donors skewed white British and female; clonal diversity was possibly underestimated.

Profiled with immunoSEQ multiplex PCR; TCRdb holds only in-frame clones, not every one. The sample shows fewer than 150,000 clones, 93% of them seen only once. Comments on this clone: Its specificity is unknown.

Trimming pared 5 bases from V and 4 bases from J, leaving 10 bases between. Germline CDR1 is SGHNT and CDR2 is YYREEE (reference sequence). This CDR3 spans 14 amino acids. V gene TRBV5-4 combines with J gene TRBJ1-6; no definite D call. The sequence was obtained from an adult in good health. Sequencing used peripheral blood, obtained on day 0 of AZD1222 vaccination. CDR3 sequence: CASRPDGYNSPLHF. The CDR3 region has the DNA TGTGCCAGCAGACCCGACGGGTATAATTCACCCCTCCACTTT.